The subject of this entry is one TCR beta chain. Data came from immunoSEQ multiplex PCR; TCRdb stores just in-frame clones and leaves some out. The data hold about 160,000 clones, with approximately 80% observed a single time. The V gene lost 4 bases and the J gene lost 9 bases, with 13 bases spanning the gap. CDR1 and CDR2 (germline): GTSNPN, SVGIG (reference sequence). The CDR3 contains 13 residues. This record belongs to a study of cytotoxic CD8 clonotypes in ibrutinib-treated CLL. The specimen comprised PBMCs, sampled after 12 months of ibrutinib treatment. The source is a human donor with chronic lymphocytic leukemia. This chain links TRBV30 with TRBJ1-6, with D perhaps matching TRBD1 (6 bases). The CDR3 bases are TGTGCCTGGACCACGGAGGGGGGTTCACCCCTCCACTTT. Amino acid sequence: CAWTTEGGSPLHF.